Listed here are 8 T cell receptor beta chains from one sample, sequenced in a study of blood T cell repertoires in COVID-19. Sequencing used immunoSEQ multiplex PCR; TCRdb keeps in-frame clones, though not all of them. The sample holds about 400,000 clones, 70% to 90% seen once. Sequencing input: peripheral blood. The receptor source for this set is a human donor in a cohort sampled during active COVID-19.

The chain carries TRBV5-1 and TRBJ1-4, with TRBD1 matching 10 bases. The CDR3 is made up of 17 amino acids. Germline V gene data show CDR1 as SGHRS and CDR2 as YFSETQ. Trimming took 4 bases from V and 7 from J; bases not matched to a gene: 13. The CDR3: CASSHRRQGADTEKLFF. CDR3 DNA: TGCGCCAGCAGCCACAGAAGACAGGGGGCAGATACTGAAAAACTGTTTTTT.

This chain joins TRBV30 and TRBJ2-1; the match to TRBD2 covers 9 bases. The germline V gene encodes CDR1 GTSNPN and CDR2 SVGIG (reference sequence). The CDR3 loop spans 15 amino acids. V trimming: 1 base; J trimming: 7 bases; junction bases outside the gene matches: 8. The CDR3 DNA sequence: TGTGCCTGGAGTGCCTATAGCGGGGGCCGGAATGAGCAGTTCTTC. Residues: CAWSAYSGGRNEQFF.

The genes are TRBV28 and TRBJ2-3, with D unresolved. V lost 4 bases and J 2 bases, leaving 16 bases between the germline ends. Germline V gene sequence: CDR1 MDHEN, CDR2 SYDVKM. This CDR3 is 16 amino acids long. In DNA, the CDR3 is TGTGCCAGCAGTTCCTCGACAAGAGCCGACACAGATACGCAGTATTTT. As protein: CASSSSTRADTDTQYF.

This chain uses TRBV2 with TRBJ2-1, with 7 positions matching TRBD2. This CDR3 is 13 amino acids long. Germline V lookup: CDR1 SNHLY, CDR2 FYNNEI. With 7 bases clipped from V and 8 bases from J, the junction kept 8 bases outside the gene matches. The CDR3 region has the DNA TGTGCCAGCATTCAGCGGGGATTTGATGAGCAGTTCTTC. Protein product: CASIQRGFDEQFF. The full variable domain, in which reference TRBV2 and TRBJ2-1 provide the parts outside the CDR3, is EPEVTQTPSHQVTQMGQEVILRCVPISNHLYFYWYRQILGQKVEFLVSFYNNEISEKSEIFDDQFSVERPDGSNFTLKIRSTKLEDSAMYFCASIQRGFDEQFFGPGTRLTVL.

V and J are TRBV29-1 and TRBJ1-2, with 8 bases fitting TRBD1. Trimming cost V 1 base and J 1 base; bases outside gene matches: 11. CDR3 size: 17 residues. Germline V gene data show CDR1 as SQVTM and CDR2 as ANQGSEA. The CDR3 reads CSVEGSPGTGLNYGYTF. CDR3 DNA sequence: TGCAGCGTTGAAGGATCCCCCGGGACAGGCCTTAACTATGGCTACACCTTC.

This sequence joins TRBV5-1 and TRBJ1-6; D not resolved. V was pared by 4 bases and J by 5 bases, with 10 bases between. This CDR3 has 14 amino acids. Germline V gives CDR1 SGHRS, CDR2 YFSETQ. The chain's CDR3 is CASSLSPNNSPLHF. The DNA of the CDR3 is TGCGCCAGCAGCCTGAGCCCGAATAATTCACCCCTCCACTTT.

The rearrangement uses TRBV24-1 and TRBJ2-2; D is undetermined. The CDR3 is 13 residues long. Germline V gene lookup returns CDR1 KGHDR and CDR2 SFDVKD. V gave up 3 bases and J gave up 3 bases, with 4 bases separating them. The CDR3: CATSDVYTGELFF. CDR3 DNA sequence: TGTGCCACCAGTGATGTCTACACCGGGGAGCTGTTTTTT.

This sequence joins TRBV19 and TRBJ1-6; D perhaps matches TRBD1 (6 bases). Germline lookup yields CDR1 LNHDA and CDR2 SQIVND (reference sequence). The CDR3 length is 16 residues. The V end was cut by 6 bases, the J end by 0 bases, with 12 bases between. CDR3 DNA: TGTGCCAGTAGCGGACAGCGAAGCTCCTATAATTCACCCCTCCACTTT. It yields the protein CASSGQRSSYNSPLHF.